A single TCR beta chain is shown here with its context. This sample was included in a study of STAT5B mutations in CD4+ large granular lymphocyte leukemia. Study context: Healthy donors showed HLA-associated enrichment of the CDR3 'QG' motif.

The CDR3 extends over 12 amino acids. Germline lookup yields CDR1 GTSNPN and CDR2 SVGIG (reference sequence). Trimming took 5 bases from V and 0 from J, leaving 7 bases between them. Profiling relied on immunoSEQ multiplex PCR, and the TCRdb table lists in-frame clones only, not all of them. The table has some 32,000 clones, about 85% seen once; the top ten hold less than 4.5%. The receptor was isolated from a human donor in good health. The chain recombines TRBV30 with TRBJ1-1, with D maybe TRBD1 (5 bases). Input material: CD4+ T cells from blood buffy coats. Here the CDR3 reads CAWGAMNTEAFF. The CDR3 nucleotides are TGTGCCTGGGGGGCGATGAACACTGAAGCTTTCTTT.